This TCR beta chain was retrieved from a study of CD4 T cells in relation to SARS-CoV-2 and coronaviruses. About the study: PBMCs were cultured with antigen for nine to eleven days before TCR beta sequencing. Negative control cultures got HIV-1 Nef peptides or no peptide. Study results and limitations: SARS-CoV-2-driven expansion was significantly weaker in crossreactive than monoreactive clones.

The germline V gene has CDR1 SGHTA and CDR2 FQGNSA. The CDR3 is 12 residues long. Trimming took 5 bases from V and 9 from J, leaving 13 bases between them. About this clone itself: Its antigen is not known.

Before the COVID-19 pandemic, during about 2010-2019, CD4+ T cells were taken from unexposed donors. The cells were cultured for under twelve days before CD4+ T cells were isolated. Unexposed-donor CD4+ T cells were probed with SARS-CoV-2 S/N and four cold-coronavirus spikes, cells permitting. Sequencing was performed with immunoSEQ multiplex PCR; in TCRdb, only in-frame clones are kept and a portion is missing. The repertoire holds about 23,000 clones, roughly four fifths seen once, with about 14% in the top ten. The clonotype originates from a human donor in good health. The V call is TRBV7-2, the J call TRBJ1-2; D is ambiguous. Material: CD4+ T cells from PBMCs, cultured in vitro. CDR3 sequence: CASSPPNPSYTF. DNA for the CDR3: TGTGCCAGCAGCCCACCTAACCCCAGCTACACCTTC.